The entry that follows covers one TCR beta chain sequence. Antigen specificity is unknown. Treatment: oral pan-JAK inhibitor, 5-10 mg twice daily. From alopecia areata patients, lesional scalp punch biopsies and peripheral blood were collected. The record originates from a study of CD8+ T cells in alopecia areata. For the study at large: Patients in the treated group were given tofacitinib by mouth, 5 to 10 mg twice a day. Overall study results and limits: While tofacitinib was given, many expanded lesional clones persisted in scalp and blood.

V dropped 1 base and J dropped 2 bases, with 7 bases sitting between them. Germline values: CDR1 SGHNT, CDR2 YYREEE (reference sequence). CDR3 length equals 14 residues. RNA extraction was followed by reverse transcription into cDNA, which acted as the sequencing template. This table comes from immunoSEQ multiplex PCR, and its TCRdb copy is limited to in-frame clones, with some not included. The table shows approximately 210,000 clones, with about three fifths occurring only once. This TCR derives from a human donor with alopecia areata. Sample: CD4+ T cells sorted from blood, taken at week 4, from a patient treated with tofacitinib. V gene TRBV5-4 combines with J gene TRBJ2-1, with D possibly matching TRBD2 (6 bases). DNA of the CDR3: TGTGCCAGCAGCTTGCCGGGGGCCTACAATGAGCAGTTCTTC. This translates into CASSLPGAYNEQFF. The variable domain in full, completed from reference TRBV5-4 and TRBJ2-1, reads ETGVTQSPTHLIKTRGQQVTLRCSSQSGHNTVSWYQQALGQGPQFIFQYYREEENGRGNFPPRFSGLQFPNYSSELNVNALELDDSALYLCASSLPGAYNEQFFGPGTRLTVL.